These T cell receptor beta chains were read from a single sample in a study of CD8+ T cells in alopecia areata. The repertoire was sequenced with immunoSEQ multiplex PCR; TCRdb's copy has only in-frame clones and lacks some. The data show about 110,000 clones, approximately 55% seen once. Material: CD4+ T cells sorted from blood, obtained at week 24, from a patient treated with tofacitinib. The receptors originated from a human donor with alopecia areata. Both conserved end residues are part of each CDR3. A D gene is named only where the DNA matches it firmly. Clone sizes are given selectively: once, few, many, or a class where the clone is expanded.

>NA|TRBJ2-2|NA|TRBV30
CAWSVFGLANTGELFF
TGTGCCTGGAGTGTATTTGGGCTAGCCAACACCGGGGAGCTGTTTTTT
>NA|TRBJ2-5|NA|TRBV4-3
CASSQDDGSLPETQYF
TGCGCCAGCAGCCAAGACGATGGGAGCTTACCGGAGACCCAGTACTTC
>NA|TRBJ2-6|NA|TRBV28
CASSPANVLTF
TGTGCCAGCAGCCCAGCCAACGTCCTGACTTTC
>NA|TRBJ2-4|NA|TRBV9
CASSVGGQTKNIQYF
TGTGCCAGCAGCGTAGGAGGACAGACTAAAAACATTCAGTACTTC
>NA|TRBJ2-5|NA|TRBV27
CASSLAGRETQYF
TGTGCCAGCAGTTTAGCAGGGAGGGAGACCCAGTACTTC
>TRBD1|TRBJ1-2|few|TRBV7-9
CASSLAGGKGYTF
TGTGCCAGCAGCTTAGCAGGGGGCAAAGGCTACACCTTC
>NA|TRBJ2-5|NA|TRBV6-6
CASSILERETQYF
TGTGCCAGCAGTATACTCGAGAGGGAGACCCAGTACTTC
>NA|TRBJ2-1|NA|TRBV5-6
CASSLAQEQFF
TGTGCCAGCAGCTTGGCACAGGAGCAGTTCTTC
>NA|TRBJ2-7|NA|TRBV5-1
CASRDTTYEQYF
TGCGCCAGCAGGGACACCACCTACGAGCAGTACTTC
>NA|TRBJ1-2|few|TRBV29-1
CSVEEGSGPHYGYTF
TGCAGCGTTGAGGAAGGATCAGGTCCGCACTATGGCTACACCTTC